This record looks at one TCR beta chain sequence and its context. The entry originates in a study of blood T cell repertoires in COVID-19. About the study: Acute and convalescent COVID-19 samples came from the United States, Italy and Spain.

The length of the CDR3 is 17 residues. Germline CDR1 reads SGHRS; CDR2 reads YFSETQ. The V segment lost 4 bases and the J segment 5 bases; nucleotides outside the gene matches: 9. Source study methods: By means of reference gene primer amplification, nucleated cell counts were estimated. Here immunoSEQ multiplex PCR was the method, and the copy in TCRdb shows in-frame clones only, minus some. The DNA gave D and trimming, while V, J and clone size come from that table. The repertoire has a few hundred thousand clones, approximately 77% of them found once; the top ten carry around 1%. Specimen: peripheral blood. The chain links TRBV5-1 to TRBJ2-3; 14 bases are shared with TRBD2. This clonotype originated in a human donor with acute or convalescent COVID-19. The donor label of this sample is uncertain. CDR3 nucleotides: TGCGCCAGCAGCCTGGACCCGGGACTAGCGGGAGAAGATACGCAGTATTTT. Translating it yields CASSLDPGLAGEDTQYF.